This T cell receptor (beta chain) was recovered during a study of blood T cell repertoires in COVID-19 (dated by TCRdb to about 2020). Regarding the research as a whole: Samples covering the acute and convalescent phases of COVID-19 were provided by collaborators in the United States, Italy and Spain. The prospective study material was composed of cDNA or gDNA derived from T cells, B-cell-depleted T cells, or PBMCs. Deeply sampled blood TCRbeta repertoires from subjects exposed to, actively infected with, or recovered from COVID-19 were included in the dataset. The repertoires were released in a freely available public database meant as a resource for research on the immune response to SARS-CoV-2. The samples were drawn from the first 160 participants of the ongoing ImmuneRACE study and from some 1,300 subjects provided by 6 global collaborators. Nearly every sample came with metadata listing a de-identified subject ID, COVID-19 status, age in years and sex. Where HLA class I and class II types were available, the types were taken from metadata supplied by the sample provider, not from assay-based typing. The research as a whole found: Clinical and demographic metadata were provided uncurated, with the amount varying by source and participant.

Concerning this clone itself: Its antigen is not yet known. Qualities for individual bases were not recorded, and no much larger clone is one base off. This sample also contains other DNA sequences that code for the same CDR3.

The CDR3 holds 14 amino acids from the cysteine to the phenylalanine. Left in the record is the CDR3 DNA by itself, 42 bases read in frame from the first base. Trimming removed 3 bases from V and 4 bases from J, leaving 10 bases between the germline ends. For CDR1 and CDR2, the germline V gene lists KGHSH and LQKENI. Participants in the prospective study were enrolled through a virtual design, were aged about 18 to 90 years, and lived in roughly 24 United States geographic areas. In the prospective study, participants were assigned to cohorts based on the clinical history participants reported in a screening survey and a study questionnaire. Each participant in the prospective study had whole blood, serum and a nasopharyngeal or oropharyngeal swab collected by mobile phlebotomists. Participants in the prospective study had the option to provide additional blood draws and questionnaires over a 2-month period. Before DNA extraction, blood samples from the prospective study were shipped at room temperature or frozen.

TCRbeta CDR3 regions were amplified from genomic DNA by means of the immunoSEQ Assay, a bias-controlled multiplex PCR. The published analysis was carried out like this. The number of nucleated cells in each sample was estimated by amplification of reference gene primers within the assay. To quantify the absolute abundance of each unique TCRbeta CDR3 rearrangement, sequence reads were collapsed and filtered. For each sample, productive Simpson clonality was calculated as the square root of Simpson's diversity index over productive rearrangements. This is the immuneACCESS table as TCRdb keeps it, with only in-frame sequences that have V and J called. A part of the clones is gone; compared with another copy, unresolved V genes explain less than half, and the rest is unexplained. The DNA gave D and trimming, while V, J and clone size come from that table. The sample profile shows 470,000 or so clones; approximately 90% of them were found once. The ten largest clones take up under 2% of the sample.

This clonotype originated in a woman aged 18 to 35 with acute COVID-19. The sequence joins TRBV18 to TRBJ1-3, and possibly TRBD1, on 6 matching bases. The sequenced sample consisted of PBMCs or T cells enriched from blood (not recorded which). The DNA is TGTGCCAGCTCACCTGGGGGCCCGGGAAACACCATATATTTT. Translated, it reads CASSPGGPGNTIYF.